This entry concerns a single T cell receptor beta chain. With survey level as its setting, the immunoSEQ assay was v3.0. Profiled with immunoSEQ multiplex PCR; TCRdb holds only in-frame clones, not every one. The data contain 15,000 to 20,000 clones, roughly 80% of them seen just once; the ten biggest clones take up 18%. After removal of 6 bases from V and 10 bases from J, the junction contained 3 bases not matched to a gene. CDR3 size: 11 residues. CDR1 and CDR2 (germline): SGHTA, FQGTGA. This record comes from a study of long-term antiretroviral therapy in people with HIV. The chain employs TRBV7-3 and TRBJ2-1, with 7 positions matching TRBD1. The input for sequencing was unsorted PBMCs, taken 0.6 years after starting antiretroviral therapy. The source is a woman under 30 with HIV. As DNA, the CDR3 is TGTGCCAGCAGGGGGACAGCCGAGCAGTTCTTC. Residues: CASRGTAEQFF.